The 32 T cell receptor beta chains given below trace back to one sample, sequenced in a study of T cells expressing NK-cell markers. Reanalyzing the 5' RACE reads, TCRdb keeps one entry per CDR3 protein, without DNA. The sample's table shows 350,000 to 450,000 distinct CDR3 sequences. Input material: blood T cells: a sorted CD56 or NKG2C T cell subset, CD4+ or CD8+ T cells, or bulk PBMC T cells (not recorded which). The receptors were sampled from a man aged 18-70 years in good health.

The chain joins TRBV5-1 to TRBJ2-3; TCRdb calls TRBD1, which cannot be checked without DNA. The CDR3 totals 19 residues. Germline-derived CDR1 and CDR2 are SGHRS and YFSETQ. CDR3 sequence: CASSSGKLDRGGHTDTQYF.

The V and J genes are TRBV6-1 and TRBJ2-7. CDR3 length equals 14 residues. CDR1 is MNHNS and CDR2 is SASEGT in the germline V gene. The CDR3 region is CASSVRRLQDEQYF.

The rearrangement links TRBV6-5 to TRBJ1-2; the D call from TCRdb, TRBD1, cannot be confirmed without DNA. Germline values: CDR1 MNHEY, CDR2 SVGAGI. The CDR3 totals 13 residues. CDR3 in amino acids: CASSSYPGYGYTF.

The chain has TRBV12-3 or TRBV12-4 and TRBJ2-1. The CDR3 has 13 amino acids. The chain's CDR3 is CASSFEVFSEQFF.

The chain has TRBV30 and TRBJ2-1; the TRBD1 assignment by TCRdb is unverifiable without DNA. Germline V gene lookup returns CDR1 GTSNPN and CDR2 SVGIG (reference sequence). The CDR3 length is 16 residues. The CDR3 here is CAWSLPGQSSYNEQFF.

This chain uses TRBV2 with TRBJ2-7; TCRdb's D call, TRBD2, is unchecked because there is no DNA. The CDR3 is made up of 16 amino acids. From germline, CDR1 is SNHLY and CDR2 FYNNEI. The CDR3 is CASSGLVAGTRYEQYF. Full variable domain (missing parts from reference TRBV2 and TRBJ2-7): EPEVTQTPSHQVTQMGQEVILRCVPISNHLYFYWYRQILGQKVEFLVSFYNNEISEKSEIFDDQFSVERPDGSNFTLKIRSTKLEDSAMYFCASSGLVAGTRYEQYFGPGTRLTVT.

V gene TRBV6-1 combines with J gene TRBJ2-3; without DNA, the TCRdb call of TRBD2 cannot be checked. This CDR3 region has 18 residues. Germline loops: CDR1 MNHNS, CDR2 SASEGT. The CDR3 protein is CASSETTGAQYSTDTQYF.

The chain carries TRBV12-3 or TRBV12-4 and TRBJ2-6; the D call of TRBD1 rests on TCRdb alone, since no DNA is present to check it. The CDR3 contains 17 residues. The CDR3 spells CASSFQGLGSGANVLTF.

The chain joins TRBV4-2 to TRBJ2-7; TCRdb's D call of TRBD2 is untestable without DNA. Germline-derived CDR1 and CDR2 are LGHNA and YNFKEQ. This CDR3 comprises 15 residues. The CDR3 here is CASSQGAGLADEQYF.

The gene calls are TRBV20-1 and TRBJ2-7; the TCRdb D gene call, TRBD2, has no DNA to confirm it. Per germline, CDR1 DFQATT and CDR2 SNEGSKA (reference sequence). There are 14 residues in the CDR3. CDR3 sequence: CSAREGTSGSEQYF.

CDR3 in amino acids: CASSLHAGGVRETQYF. The chain uses TRBV12-3 or TRBV12-4 and TRBJ2-5; TCRdb picks TRBD1, but there is no DNA to check that call. This CDR3 has 16 amino acids.

The chain carries TRBV6-5 and TRBJ2-3; with no DNA, the TCRdb D assignment of TRBD1 cannot be verified. CDR3 length: 15 amino acids. In germline, CDR1 is MNHEY, CDR2 SVGAGI. This CDR3 reads CASSYAGTGSDTQYF.

The chain recombines TRBV5-1 with TRBJ2-7; the TCRdb call, TRBD2, lacks DNA for checking. There are 19 residues in the CDR3. Germline values: CDR1 SGHRS, CDR2 YFSETQ. The CDR3 spells CASSPGLAGAISNIYEQYF.

The rearrangement joins TRBV21-1 to TRBJ2-7; the D gene TCRdb calls, TRBD1, cannot be checked with no DNA. TRBV21-1 corresponds to a pseudogene. The CDR3 consists of 18 residues. The CDR3 region is CASSKGEGRTGESYEQYF.

The chain couples TRBV7-9 to TRBJ2-1; without DNA, the TCRdb call of TRBD1 cannot be checked. This CDR3 contains 12 residues. Per the germline V gene, CDR1 is SEHNR and CDR2 is FQNEAQ (reference sequence). The CDR3 here is CASSPRQGQQFF.

The rearrangement uses TRBV12-5 and TRBJ2-5; TCRdb's assignment of TRBD2 cannot be checked, as there is no DNA. CDR3 size: 18 residues. From germline, CDR1 is LGHNT and CDR2 FRNRAP. The CDR3 is CASGLVRPSGLGMETQYF.

The chain employs TRBV20-1 and TRBJ2-1; TCRdb's D call of TRBD2 is untestable without DNA. From germline, CDR1 is DFQATT and CDR2 SNEGSKA (reference sequence). The CDR3 length is 13 residues. The CDR3 reads CSARASGTNEQFF.

This chain connects TRBV9 to TRBJ2-5; TCRdb returns TRBD2, unconfirmable since there is no DNA. This CDR3 spans 17 amino acids. The germline V gene encodes CDR1 SGDLS and CDR2 YYNGEE. CDR3 in amino acids: CASSVGRTSGVQETQYF.

The V call is TRBV5-1, the J call TRBJ2-7. CDR3 size: 11 residues. Germline V gives CDR1 SGHRS, CDR2 YFSETQ. CDR3 protein: CASTGNGEQYF. Full variable domain (rest looked up from reference TRBV5-1 and TRBJ2-7): KAGVTQTPRYLIKTRGQQVTLSCSPISGHRSVSWYQQTPGQGLQFLFEYFSETQRNKGNFPGRFSGRQFSNSRSEMNVSTLELGDSALYLCASTGNGEQYFGPGTRLTVT.

V gene TRBV11-2 combines with J gene TRBJ2-3; without DNA, the TCRdb call of TRBD2 cannot be checked. The CDR3 is 13 amino acids. CDR1 and CDR2 (germline): SGHAT, FQNNGV. The CDR3 protein is CASSWAPADTQYF. Full variable domain (outside the CDR3, taken from reference TRBV11-2 and TRBJ2-3): EAGVAQSPRYKIIEKRQSVAFWCNPISGHATLYWYQQILGQGPKLLIQFQNNGVVDDSQLPKDRFSAERLKGVDSTLKIQPAKLEDSAVYLCASSWAPADTQYFGPGTRLTVL.

The chain uses TRBV11-1 and TRBJ2-3; absent DNA, TCRdb's TRBD1 call cannot be checked. The CDR3 has 15 amino acids. The germline gives CDR1 SGHAT, CDR2 FQDESV (reference sequence). CDR3 residues: CASSAVLGLGGEQYF.

The gene calls are TRBV6-1 and TRBJ2-1; as DNA is missing, the TRBD1 call by TCRdb cannot be tested. Germline CDR1 and CDR2: MNHNS and SASEGT. The CDR3 covers 15 residues. CDR3 residues: CASSEGQLELYEQFF.

V is TRBV28 and J is TRBJ1-2. The V gene's germline CDR1 is MDHEN and CDR2 SYDVKM. This CDR3 has 15 residues. The CDR3 protein is CASSPKQRSMSGYTF.

The gene calls are TRBV30 and TRBJ1-2; TCRdb designates TRBD1, a call that cannot be tested without DNA. The CDR3 is 12 amino acids. Germline assignment: CDR1 GTSNPN and CDR2 SVGIG (reference sequence). The chain's CDR3 is CAWTGRNGGYTF.

The CDR3 is CASRDTGSRADTQYF. The J gene is TRBJ2-3, the V gene TRBV6-1; there is no DNA to check the TCRdb D call of TRBD1. The CDR3 has 15 residues. Germline values: CDR1 MNHNS, CDR2 SASEGT.

This chain uses TRBV5-1 with TRBJ2-1; TCRdb reports TRBD1, a call that lacks DNA to check it against. The germline CDR1 and CDR2 sequences are SGHRS and YFSETQ. The CDR3 contains 15 residues. The CDR3 region is CASSRSGTDYNEQFF.

The CDR3 protein is CASSTPGQGRYEQYF. J is TRBJ2-7 and V is TRBV28; TCRdb names TRBD1, which stays unverified in the absence of DNA. The CDR3 spans 15 residues. Germline V CDR1 and CDR2: MDHEN, SYDVKM.

The V call is TRBV6-1, the J call TRBJ2-6. CDR1 is MNHNS and CDR2 is SASEGT in the germline V gene. The CDR3 has 19 residues. CDR3 amino acids: CASSEAGLRGNSGANVLTF.

The chain has TRBV20-1 and TRBJ1-4. CDR3 size: 13 residues. Germline CDR1 reads DFQATT; CDR2 reads SNEGSKA (reference sequence). Here the CDR3 reads CSAPQDVNEKLFF.

V is TRBV20-1 and J is TRBJ2-3. The CDR3 runs 15 residues. Germline-derived CDR1 and CDR2 are DFQATT and SNEGSKA (reference sequence). CDR3 region: CSARDFRRLTDTQYF.

The chain couples TRBV2 to TRBJ2-4; TCRdb names TRBD1, which stays unverified in the absence of DNA. The germline gives CDR1 SNHLY, CDR2 FYNNEI. This CDR3 has 14 amino acids. The CDR3 loop is CASSVQGTKNIQYF.

The CDR3 protein is CASSSYLDGELFF. The V call is TRBV7-2, the J call TRBJ2-2. The CDR3 runs to 13 residues. Germline loops: CDR1 SGHTA, CDR2 FQGNSA.